The 5 T cell receptor beta chains below were found in one sample sequenced in a study of cytomegalovirus exposure and HLA in healthy donors. Sequenced by immunoSEQ multiplex PCR; TCRdb stores in-frame clones only, minus some. The table lists roughly 330,000 clones, roughly nine tenths of them singletons. Sequenced sample: PBMCs. The receptor source for this set is a woman aged 25-40 years in good health and CMV-seropositive.

The chain employs TRBV7-9 and TRBJ2-7, with D unclear. Germline CDR1 and CDR2: SEHNR and FQNEAQ (reference sequence). V dropped 5 bases and J dropped 2 bases, with 7 bases sitting between them. This CDR3 region has 12 residues. CDR3 sequence: CASSIHPYEQYF. The CDR3 DNA sequence: TGTGCCAGCAGCATTCATCCCTACGAGCAGTACTTC.

V and J are TRBV9 and TRBJ2-6; 7 bases are a match to TRBD1. Trimming removed 2 bases from V and 0 bases from J; junction bases left unmatched: 2. Per the germline V gene, CDR1 is SGDLS and CDR2 is YYNGEE. The CDR3 is 16 residues long. Here the CDR3 DNA reads TGTGCCAGCAGCGTCGACAGGGACTCTGGGGCCAACGTCCTGACTTTC. Protein sequence: CASSVDRDSGANVLTF.

The chain uses TRBV6-5 and TRBJ1-2; D is unclear. The CDR3 contains 14 residues. The germline CDR1 and CDR2 sequences are MNHEY and SVGAGI. The V end was cut by 2 bases, the J end by 4 bases, with 11 bases between. The CDR3 coding sequence is TGTGCCAGCAGTTACCCCCGGGTTGGCTATGGCTACACCTTC. Encoded protein: CASSYPRVGYGYTF.

CDR3: CATRATFTYNEQFF. For the CDR3, the DNA is TGTGCCACCAGGGCCACCTTTACTTACAATGAGCAGTTCTTC. The chain joins TRBV6-6 to TRBJ2-1, with D possibly being TRBD1 (5 bases). Trimming stripped 10 bases from V and 4 bases from J, with 17 bases between. CDR1 is MNHNY, CDR2 SVGAGI, per germline (reference sequence). This CDR3 region has 14 residues.

The chain recombines TRBV7-6 with TRBJ1-5; D call uncertain. Trimming removed 2 bases from V and 4 bases from J, with 6 bases in between. This CDR3 has 13 residues. CDR1 is SGHVS and CDR2 is FNYEAQ in the germline V gene. In nucleotides, the CDR3 is TGTGCCAGCAGCTTAATGGGTAATCAGCCCCAGCATTTT. It translates to CASSLMGNQPQHF.